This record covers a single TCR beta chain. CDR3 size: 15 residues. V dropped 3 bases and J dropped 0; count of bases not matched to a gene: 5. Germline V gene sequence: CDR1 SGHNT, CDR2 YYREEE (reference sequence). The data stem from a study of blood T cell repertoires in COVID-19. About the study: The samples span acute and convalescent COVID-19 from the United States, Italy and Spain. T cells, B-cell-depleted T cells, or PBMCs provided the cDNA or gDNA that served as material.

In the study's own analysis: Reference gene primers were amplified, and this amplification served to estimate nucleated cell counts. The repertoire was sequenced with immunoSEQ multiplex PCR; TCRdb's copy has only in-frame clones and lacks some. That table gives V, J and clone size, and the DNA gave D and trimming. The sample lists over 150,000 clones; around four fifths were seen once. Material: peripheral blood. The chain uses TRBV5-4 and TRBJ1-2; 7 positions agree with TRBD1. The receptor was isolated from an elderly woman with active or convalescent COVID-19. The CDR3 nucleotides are TGTGCCAGCAGCTCCGGGGACAGAACTAACTATGGCTACACCTTC. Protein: CASSSGDRTNYGYTF.